These 7 T cell receptor beta chains originate from one sample sequenced in a study of cytomegalovirus exposure and HLA in healthy donors. Both 60 Vbeta primers and 13 Jbeta primers went into the PCR. TCRdb's copy holds only in-frame clones and misses some; the assay was immunoSEQ multiplex PCR. The sample includes hundreds of thousands of clones, approximately 82% of them seen just once. The sample was PBMCs. The receptors originated from a woman in her forties in good health and CMV-seronegative.

The rearrangement uses TRBV9 and TRBJ1-4, with D maybe TRBD1 (5 bases). The V and J ends lost 4 bases and 7 bases respectively, with 14 bases between them. The CDR3 length is 14 residues. From germline, CDR1 is SGDLS and CDR2 YYNGEE. CDR3 region: CASSSPAGTEKLFF. The CDR3 DNA reads TGTGCCAGCAGCTCCCCCGCGGGGACTGAAAAACTGTTTTTT.

J is TRBJ1-5 and V is TRBV4-3, with D perhaps TRBD1 (5 bases). Trimming pared 0 bases from V and 8 bases from J, leaving 20 bases between. This CDR3 has 17 amino acids. The germline V gene has CDR1 LGHNA and CDR2 YSLEER. The CDR3 reads CASSQDRAIGAEKPQHF. The DNA for the CDR3 is TGCGCCAGCAGCCAAGATCGGGCGATTGGGGCCGAGAAGCCCCAGCATTTT.

The chain links TRBV4-2 to TRBJ1-3; D is perhaps TRBD1 (5 bases). The CDR3 is 14 residues long. CDR1 is LGHNA, CDR2 YNFKEQ, per germline. V dropped 0 bases and J dropped 4 bases, with 7 bases sitting between them. CDR3 protein: CASSQDRVGNTIYF. The CDR3 DNA is TGTGCCAGCAGCCAAGACAGGGTCGGAAACACCATATATTTT.

The genes are TRBV7-9 and TRBJ1-1, with D unresolved. Germline-derived CDR1 and CDR2 are SEHNR and FQNEAQ (reference sequence). The CDR3 is 12 residues long. V lost 5 bases and J 11 bases, leaving 15 bases between the germline ends. The CDR3 DNA sequence: TGTGCCAGCAGCGCTATCGCGGATGGGGCTTTCTTT. Amino acid sequence: CASSAIADGAFF.

V gene TRBV6-6 combines with J gene TRBJ2-5; D may be TRBD1 (6 bases). Germline V CDR1 and CDR2: MNHNY, SVGAGI (reference sequence). This CDR3 comprises 14 residues. V lost 6 bases to trimming and J lost 0 bases, with 11 bases between them. The CDR3 DNA sequence: TGTGCCAGCAGCATCCGGACAGACCAAGAGACCCAGTACTTC. This codes for CASSIRTDQETQYF.

The chain links TRBV18 to TRBJ1-4; 8 nucleotides line up with TRBD1. The CDR3 runs to 15 residues. The germline gives CDR1 KGHSH, CDR2 LQKENI. Trimming removed 4 bases from V and 5 bases from J; junction bases left unmatched: 6. The CDR3 region is CASSLDRGSNEKLFF. The CDR3 coding sequence is TGTGCCAGCTCACTCGACAGGGGATCGAATGAAAAACTGTTTTTT. Looking up the rest from reference TRBV18 and TRBJ1-4 gives the full variable domain: NAGVMQNPRHLVRRRGQEARLRCSPMKGHSHVYWYRQLPEEGLKFMVYLQKENIIDESGMPKERFSAEFPKEGPSILRIQQVVRGDSAAYFCASSLDRGSNEKLFFGSGTQLSVL.

As concerns this clone: A junction end diverges from the germline sequence, so it may reflect a read error. This chain uses TRBV11-3 with TRBJ2-3; D possibly corresponds to TRBD2 (5 bases). Germline loops: CDR1 SGHNT, CDR2 YENEEA. The CDR3 is made up of 16 amino acids. This chain's CDR3 is CACSPPTSAHTDTQYF. The CDR3 region has the DNA TGTGCCTGCAGCCCGCCTACTAGTGCCCACACAGATACGCAGTATTTT.